A single sample is the source of the 4 T cell receptor beta chains below, sequenced in a study of a mutant IDH1 vaccine in newly diagnosed glioma (dated by TCRdb to the early 2020s). The library was generated by the immunoSEQ multiplex PCR assay. TCRdb mirrors the immuneACCESS table, restricted to in-frame sequences. Some clones are absent from its copies; in checked studies, under half trace to an unresolved V gene, and the reason for the others is unknown. This sample gives approximately 62,000 clones in total; less than 90% of them show up just once. Of the sample, around 4% falls within the top ten clones. These receptors have no identified antigens. The meaning of the sample's time point label: week 35, safety follow-up. Each vaccine dose, consisting of 300 ug of a 20-mer mutant IDH1 peptide in Montanide, was administered subcutaneously with topical imiquimod. Sequencing used PBMCs, obtained from a glioma patient whose treatment included an IDH1 peptide vaccine. These receptors all stem from a man under 40 with glioma.

The chain recombines TRBV11-2 with TRBJ2-5; 7 nucleotides match TRBD1. The better agreement between TRBJ2-7 and the DNA end casts doubt on the J call. This CDR3 is 12 amino acids long. The germline CDR1 and CDR2 sequences are SGHAT and FQNNGV. CDR3 coding DNA: TGTGCCAGCAGTCAGGGGGCCTACGAGCAGTACTTC. Amino acids: CASSQGAYEQYF.

The V and J genes are TRBV10-3 and TRBJ2-5; the match to TRBD2 covers 10 bases. The CDR3 has 15 residues. In germline, CDR1 is ENHRY, CDR2 SYGVKD. V trimming: 5 bases; J trimming: 2 bases; junction bases outside the gene matches: 5. CDR3 residues: CAISPSGGSQETQYF. CDR3 DNA sequence: TGTGCCATCAGTCCTAGCGGGGGTTCTCAAGAGACCCAGTACTTC.

This sequence joins TRBV30 and TRBJ1-6, with D unresolved. The CDR3 runs to 13 residues. Germline-derived CDR1 and CDR2 are GTSNPN and SVGIG (reference sequence). Between the trimmed V and J ends, which lost 2 bases and 7 bases, there was a span of 9 bases. CDR3: CAWSSGWNSPLHF. In nucleotides, the CDR3 is TGTGCCTGGAGTAGCGGCTGGAATTCACCCCTCCACTTT.

The rearrangement joins TRBV30 to TRBJ1-3; 8 bases agree with TRBD1. The CDR3 runs to 16 residues. V trimming: 0 bases; J trimming: 0 bases; junction bases outside the gene matches: 4. CDR1 and CDR2 from the germline V gene are GTSNPN and SVGIG (reference sequence). CDR3 loop: CAWSVQGDFSGNTIYF. The CDR3 DNA sequence: TGTGCCTGGAGTGTACAGGGGGACTTCTCTGGAAACACCATATATTTT.